This T cell receptor (beta chain) was recorded in a study of radiotherapy plus CTLA-4 blockade in lung cancer. Whole-study findings and limits: According to reports, early shifts in blood T cell clones, alongside interferon-beta, forecast response most accurately. In blood, after radiotherapy plus ipilimumab, tumor-derived TCR clones expanded.

About this clone: No antigen is known for it.

The table came from immunoSEQ multiplex PCR; TCRdb's copy has only in-frame clones and leaves some out. The table includes 35,000 to 55,000 clones, 65% to 70% detected once. Those patients who had chemo-refractory metastatic non-small-cell lung cancer were given focal radiation along with CTLA-4 blockade through ipilimumab. Germline V gives CDR1 GTSNPN, CDR2 SVGIG (reference sequence). The CDR3 is made up of 14 amino acids. V was trimmed by 0 bases and J by 5 bases, leaving 13 bases between them. This TCR was sampled from a human donor with non-small cell lung cancer who had a partial response to radiotherapy plus ipilimumab. J is TRBJ1-1 and V is TRBV30; maybe TRBD1 (5 bases). The source material was peripheral blood, sampled from a patient treated with radiotherapy plus ipilimumab. This CDR3 is CAWSVRGGGTEAFF. The CDR3 DNA is TGTGCCTGGAGTGTACGCGGGGGGGGTACTGAAGCTTTCTTT. The full variable domain, with the rest looked up from reference TRBV30 and TRBJ1-1, is SQTIHQWPATLVQPVGSPLSLECTVEGTSNPNLYWYRQAAGRGLQLLFYSVGIGQISSEVPQNLSASRPQDRQFILSSKKLLLSDSGFYLCAWSVRGGGTEAFFGQGTRLTVV.